This TCR beta chain was retrieved from a study of PD-1 blockade in classical Hodgkin lymphoma. In the case of this clone: The target antigen is unknown.

Findings and limits, study-wide: Patients who responded completely had about the same baseline diversity as newly diagnosed patients.

Every patient was affected by relapse after autologous stem cell transplantation, while exposure to brentuximab vedotin was not uniform. Clones were sequenced by immunoSEQ multiplex PCR, and TCRdb holds only the in-frame ones, with some missing. The table lists about 50,000 clones, 65% to 85% of them singletons, with about 10% in the top ten. This CDR3 is built from 14 residues. Germline loops: CDR1 SGHRS, CDR2 YFSETQ. The source is a human donor with classical Hodgkin lymphoma. The gene calls are TRBV5-1 and TRBJ2-5, with TRBD2 matching over 8 bases. Near its end, the DNA agrees better with TRBJ2-7, so the J call may be wrong. The sample consisted of peripheral blood mononuclear cells (PBMCs), taken at baseline. CDR3 in DNA: TGCGCCAGCAGAGGCACTAGCGGCCTTACCGAGCAGTACTTC. Its translation is CASRGTSGLTEQYF.